This T cell receptor beta chain was identified during a study of blood T cell repertoires in COVID-19. The germline V gene encodes CDR1 SNHLY and CDR2 FYNNEI. Trimming took 8 bases from V and 2 from J, leaving 10 bases between them. The CDR3 has 13 amino acids. Per the original data handling: Scientists estimated how many nucleated cells there were by amplifying reference gene primers. Repertoires were generated with immunoSEQ multiplex PCR, while TCRdb's copy carries only in-frame clones and drops some. The V and J calls and clone size are taken from that table; D and trimming were inferred from the DNA. The sample gives 400,000 to 550,000 clones, around 89% of which show up once; 4.3% is in the top ten.

The clonotype was recovered from a woman in her twenties or thirties with acute or convalescent COVID-19. The sequenced sample was peripheral blood. J is TRBJ1-5 and V is TRBV2; possible D gene TRBD1, 6 bases. The CDR3 DNA reads as TGTGCCAGCGGAGGACAGCGCAATCAGCCCCAGCATTTT. The encoded protein is CASGGQRNQPQHF.